This T cell receptor beta chain comes out of a study of PD-1 blockade in classical Hodgkin lymphoma. Study-level findings and limits: Those achieving complete response showed baseline diversity like newly diagnosed patients.

Patients all relapsed after autologous stem cell transplantation, and there was variation in brentuximab vedotin exposure. For this clone: Its target is unknown.

Sequencing used immunoSEQ multiplex PCR; TCRdb keeps in-frame clones, though not all of them. This sample has 100,000 to 120,000 clones, with 80% to 90% found just once. The clonotype comes from a human donor with classical Hodgkin lymphoma. The specimen comprised peripheral blood mononuclear cells (PBMCs), sampled before the second cycle of nivolumab.

The DNA for the CDR3 is TGTGCCAGCAGCCCCCAGGGTAGCTACGAGCAGTACTTC. Its translation: CASSPQGSYEQYF. The rearrangement joins TRBV14 to TRBJ2-7; tentative D call: TRBD1 (5 bases). CDR3 size: 13 residues. The germline gives CDR1 SGHDN, CDR2 FVKESK. V was cut by 4 bases and J by 3 bases, with 10 bases left in between.